This entry is about one T cell receptor (beta chain). The junction departs from germline at one end; a sequencing error may be responsible. The CDR3 runs 13 residues. Germline values: CDR1 SGHTA, CDR2 FQGNSA. These data come from a study of CD8+ T cells in alopecia areata. For the study at large: A 6-month period off drug followed tofacitinib, which lasted 6 to 18 months.

RNA extraction and reverse transcription yielded cDNA as sequencing template. Assay used: immunoSEQ multiplex PCR; TCRdb lists only in-frame clones, some missing. The sample includes about 200,000 clones, 60% of them seen just once. Sample treatment: oral pan-JAK inhibitor, 5-10 mg twice daily. Sorting of CD4+ and CD8+ T cells was performed on PBMCs. Sample: CD4+ T cells sorted from blood, taken at week 4, from a patient treated with tofacitinib. The clonotype comes from a human donor with alopecia areata. This sequence joins TRBV7-2 and TRBJ2-1; possible D gene TRBD2, 5 bases. The CDR3 bases are TGTGCCAGCAGCTTCCCCAACCGAGCGTTTAGCGTCTTC. Translation: CASSFPNRAFSVF.